This TCR beta chain originates from a study of Ad26.COV2.S vaccination and SARS-CoV-2 variants. Across the study: In the study, Ad26.COV2.S was injected intramuscularly once, or twice 56 days apart.

Profiled with immunoSEQ multiplex PCR; TCRdb holds only in-frame clones, not every one. The sample has about 350,000 clones; around nine tenths are singletons. Sample treatment: over 15 received Ad26.COV2.S at low or high dose, single or two shots; a few received placebo; per-sample allocation not given. Sampling occurred on day 63 after the first vaccine or placebo injection. The CDR3 covers 16 residues. CDR1 and CDR2 from the germline V gene are LGHNA and YNFKEQ. V was clipped by 0 bases and J by 1 base, with 10 bases between them. The chain is built from TRBV4-2 and TRBJ1-3; D is uncertain. The receptor comes from a person aged 18-60 years who received the Ad26.COV2.S COVID-19 vaccine or a placebo. Sequencing was performed on peripheral blood, taken in a trial of Ad26.COV2.S vaccine versus placebo. The CDR3 here is CASSQDRYQSGNTIYF. Here the CDR3 DNA reads TGTGCCAGCAGCCAAGATCGTTACCAGTCTGGAAACACCATATATTTT.